The sequence of this T cell receptor (beta chain) was determined in a study of T cells in Graves' hyperthyroidism and ophthalmopathy. Study-wide points: Most clonotypes expanded in thyroid above 0.001 were likewise present in blood. Prediction of ophthalmopathy progression came a median around 7.1 months pre-onset.

Trimming took off 0 bases at V and 8 bases at J, with 16 bases between the two ends. CDR3 length: 15 residues. Germline CDR1 and CDR2: LGHDT and YNNKEL (reference sequence). RNA transcripts gave rise to amplified TCR beta CDR3 regions. The HTBI primer set drove a first-round RT-PCR of the TCR CDR3. TCRdb reprocessed the multiplex PCR reads with MiXCR, giving one entry per CDR3 protein. The table has under 300,000 distinct CDR3 sequences, roughly 15% seen once. This clonotype has ten or more counts. No antigen is known for it. Newly diagnosed hyperthyroidism patients aged 18 to 65 years had disease lasting under 2 months. Clinical symptoms, serum thyroxine and TRAb, thyroid ultrasound and orbital computed tomography together formed the diagnostic basis.

The specimen was blood. The sequence was collected from a woman aged 40 to 50 with Graves' hyperthyroidism. This chain uses TRBV3-1 with TRBJ1-2; unclear D gene. The CDR3 DNA sequence: TGTGCCAGCAGCCAAGATCGTGGCCGAGGCTTCGGCTACACCTTC. Amino acids: CASSQDRGRGFGYTF.